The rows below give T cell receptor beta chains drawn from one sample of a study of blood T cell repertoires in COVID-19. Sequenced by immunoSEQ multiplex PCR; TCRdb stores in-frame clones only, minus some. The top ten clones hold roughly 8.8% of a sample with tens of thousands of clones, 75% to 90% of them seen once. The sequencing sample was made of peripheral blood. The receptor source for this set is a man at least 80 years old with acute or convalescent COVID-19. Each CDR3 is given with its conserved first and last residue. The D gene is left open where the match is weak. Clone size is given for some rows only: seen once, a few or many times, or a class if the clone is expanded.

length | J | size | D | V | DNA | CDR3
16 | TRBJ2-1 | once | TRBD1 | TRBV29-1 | TGCAGCGCCACCCAGTCCGGGACAGGGGCGTGGAATGAGCAGTTCTTC | CSATQSGTGAWNEQFF
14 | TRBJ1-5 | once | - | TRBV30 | TGTGCCTGGAGTGGAACAGGGATCAATCAGCCCCAGCATTTT | CAWSGTGINQPQHF
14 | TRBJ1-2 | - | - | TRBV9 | TGTGCCAGCAGCGCCGGGACACCTAACTATGGCTACACCTTC | CASSAGTPNYGYTF
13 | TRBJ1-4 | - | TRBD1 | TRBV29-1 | TGCAGCGTCCTCGGACAGGGGGATGAAAAACTGTTTTTT | CSVLGQGDEKLFF
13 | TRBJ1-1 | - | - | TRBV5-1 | TGCGCCAGTTCCGGGGGAGTTAACACTGAAGCTTTCTTT | CASSGGVNTEAFF
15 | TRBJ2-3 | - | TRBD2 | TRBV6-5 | TGTGCCAGCAGTCTAGCGGGAGGGGCTCGAGATACGCAGTATTTT | CASSLAGGARDTQYF
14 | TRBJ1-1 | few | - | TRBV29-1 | TGCAGCGTTGAGGATACGGGGAGTACCACTGAAGCTTTCTTT | CSVEDTGSTTEAFF
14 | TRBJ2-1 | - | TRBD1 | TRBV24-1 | TGTGCCACCAGTGAGGGACAGGCCTACAATGAGCAGTTCTTC | CATSEGQAYNEQFF
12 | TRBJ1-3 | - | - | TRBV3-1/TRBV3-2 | TGTGCCAGCAGCCCAATGGGAAACACCATATATTTT | CASSPMGNTIYF
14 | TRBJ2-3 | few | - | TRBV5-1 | TGCGCCAGCAGCTTGGGAGGGCCCACAGATACGCAGTATTTT | CASSLGGPTDTQYF
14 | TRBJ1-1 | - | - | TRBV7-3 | TGTGCCAGCAGCTTAAATGGGCCATACACTGAAGCTTTCTTT | CASSLNGPYTEAFF
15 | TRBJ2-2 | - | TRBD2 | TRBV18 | TGTGCCAGCTCACCAGCTAGCGGAAACACCGGGGAGCTGTTTTTT | CASSPASGNTGELFF
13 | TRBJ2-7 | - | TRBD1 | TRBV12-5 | TGTGCTAGTGGTATCGGGACAGGGGCCGAGCAGTACTTC | CASGIGTGAEQYF
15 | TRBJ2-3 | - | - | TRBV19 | TGTGCCAGCCGTCCCCGGGGTCCGAGCACAGATACGCAGTATTTT | CASRPRGPSTDTQYF
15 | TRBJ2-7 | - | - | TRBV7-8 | TGTGCCAGCAGCTTCGGCCAGGAATTATCCTACGAGCAGTACTTC | CASSFGQELSYEQYF
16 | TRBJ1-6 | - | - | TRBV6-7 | TGTGCCAGCAGTTTACGGCGGTCCCTTGATGGTTCACCCCTCCACTTT | CASSLRRSLDGSPLHF
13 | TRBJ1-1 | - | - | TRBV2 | TGTGCCAGCAGTGAAGAAGGGGGAACTGAAGCTTTCTTT | CASSEEGGTEAFF
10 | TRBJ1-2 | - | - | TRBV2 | TGTGCCCTCGGGGATTATGGCTACACCTTC | CALGDYGYTF
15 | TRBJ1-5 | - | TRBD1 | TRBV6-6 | TGTGCCAGCAGTTACCTGGACAGGGAGAATCAGCCCCAGCATTTT | CASSYLDRENQPQHF
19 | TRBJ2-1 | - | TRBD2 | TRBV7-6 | TGTGCCAGCAGCTTAGCGGGACGGGGCGGGGGTCGGGCCTATGGTGAGCAGTTCTTC | CASSLAGRGGGRAYGEQFF
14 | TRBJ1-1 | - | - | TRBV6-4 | TGTGCCAGCAGGTCACAGGGTTCTAGCACTGAAGCTTTCTTT | CASRSQGSSTEAFF
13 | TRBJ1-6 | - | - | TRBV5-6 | TGTGCCAGCACCGAGCTTCATAATTCACCCCTCCACTTT | CASTELHNSPLHF
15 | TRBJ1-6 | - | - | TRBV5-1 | TGCGCCAGCAGCTTGGACTCAGGCTATAATTCACCCCTCCACTTT | CASSLDSGYNSPLHF
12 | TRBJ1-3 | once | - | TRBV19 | TGTGCCAGTCGGACACCCGGAAACACCATATATTTT | CASRTPGNTIYF
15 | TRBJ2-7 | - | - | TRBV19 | TGTGCCAGTAGCCGTTACAGGGAAAGCTCCTACGAGCAGTACTTC | CASSRYRESSYEQYF
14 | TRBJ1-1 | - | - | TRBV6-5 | TGTGCCAGCAGTTACTTGACAATGAACACTGAAGCTTTCTTT | CASSYLTMNTEAFF
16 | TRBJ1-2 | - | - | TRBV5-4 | TGTGCCAGCAGCTGGGCAGGGCCAACTTCTTTCTATGGCTACACCTTC | CASSWAGPTSFYGYTF
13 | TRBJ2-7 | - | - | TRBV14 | TGTGCCAGCAGCCAATGGGACGGAGGGGAGCAGTACTTC | CASSQWDGGEQYF
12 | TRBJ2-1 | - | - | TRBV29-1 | TGCAGCGTTTTAGGACTGGGGAATGAGCAGTTCTTC | CSVLGLGNEQFF
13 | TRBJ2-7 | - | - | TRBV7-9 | TGTGCCAGCAGCTTAGCGGGACTCTACGAGCAGTACTTC | CASSLAGLYEQYF
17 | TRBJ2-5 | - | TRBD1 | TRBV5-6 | TGTGCCAGCAGTTTGGGGCCGGGACAGGTGTTTTTGGAGACCCAGTACTTC | CASSLGPGQVFLETQYF
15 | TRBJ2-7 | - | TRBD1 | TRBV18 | TGTGCCAGCTCACCGGGACAGGGCCAAATCTACGAGCAGTACTTC | CASSPGQGQIYEQYF
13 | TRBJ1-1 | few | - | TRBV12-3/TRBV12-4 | TGTGCCAGCAGCCCAGGATTGAACACTGAAGCTTTCTTT | CASSPGLNTEAFF
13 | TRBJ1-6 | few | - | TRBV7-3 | TGTGCCAGCAGCTCCAACCTAAATTCACCCCTCCACTTT | CASSSNLNSPLHF
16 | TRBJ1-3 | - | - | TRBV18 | TGTGCCAGCTCGAGTAAACAGGGATTGCAAGGAAACACCATATATTTT | CASSSKQGLQGNTIYF